Below are 4 T cell receptor beta chains sequenced from a single sample in a study of cytomegalovirus exposure and HLA in healthy donors. PCR was performed using 60 Vbeta and 13 Jbeta primers. The table came from immunoSEQ multiplex PCR; TCRdb's copy has only in-frame clones and leaves some out. This table has around 94,000 clones, over 80% appearing once. What was sequenced was PBMCs. These receptor sequences come from a middle-aged man in good health and CMV-seronegative.

This CDR3 is CAISESGASGQPQHF. The CDR3 DNA reads TGTGCCATCAGTGAGTCGGGGGCATCCGGTCAGCCCCAGCATTTT. The rearrangement joins TRBV10-3 to TRBJ1-5; the D gene is possibly TRBD1 (6 bases). The V end lost 0 bases, the J end lost 6 bases, and 12 bases lay between the germline ends. Germline CDR1 and CDR2: ENHRY and SYGVKD. This CDR3 is 15 amino acids long.

The genes are TRBV6-1 and TRBJ1-5, with unresolved D. The CDR3 has 11 amino acids. Trimming removed 7 bases at V and 9 bases at J, with 10 bases between. From germline, CDR1 is MNHNS and CDR2 SASEGT. CDR3 residues: CASTSSGPQHF. The CDR3 DNA reads TGTGCCAGCACTTCGTCCGGGCCCCAGCATTTT.

V gene TRBV2 combines with J gene TRBJ1-2; TRBD1 matches at 10 bases. V was pared by 6 bases and J by 5 bases, with 15 bases of the junction left unmatched. The CDR3 extends over 17 amino acids. In germline, CDR1 is SNHLY, CDR2 FYNNEI. Written as DNA, the CDR3 is TGTGCCAGCAGCCCAGGGACAGGGGAGGTCAAGCGGTATGGCTACACCTTC. Translation: CASSPGTGEVKRYGYTF.

This clone was seen only a few times. The chain joins TRBV5-1 to TRBJ2-7; TRBD1 matches 8 bases. In germline, CDR1 is SGHRS, CDR2 YFSETQ. The CDR3 contains 14 residues. The V and J ends lost 5 bases and 6 bases, in that order; junction bases with no gene match: 10. Here the CDR3 DNA reads TGCGCCAGCAGTTGGGGGCAGGGGGCCGGCGAGCAGTACTTC. Amino acid sequence: CASSWGQGAGEQYF.